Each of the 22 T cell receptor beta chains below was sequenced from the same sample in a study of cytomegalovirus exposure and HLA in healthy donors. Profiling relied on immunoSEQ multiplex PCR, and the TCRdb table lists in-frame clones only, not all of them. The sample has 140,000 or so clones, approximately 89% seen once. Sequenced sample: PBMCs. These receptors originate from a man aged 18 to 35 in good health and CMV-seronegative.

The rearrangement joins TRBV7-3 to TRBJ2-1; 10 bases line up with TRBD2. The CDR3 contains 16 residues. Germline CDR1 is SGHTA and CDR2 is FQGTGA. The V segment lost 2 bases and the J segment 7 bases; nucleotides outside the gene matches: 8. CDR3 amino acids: CASSLERGGRRNEQFF. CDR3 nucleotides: TGTGCCAGCAGCTTAGAGCGGGGGGGCCGACGGAATGAGCAGTTCTTC.

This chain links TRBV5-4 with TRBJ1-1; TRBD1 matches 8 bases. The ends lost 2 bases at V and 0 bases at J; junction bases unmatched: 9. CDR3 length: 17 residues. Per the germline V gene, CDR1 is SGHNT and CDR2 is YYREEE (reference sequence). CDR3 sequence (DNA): TGTGCCAGCAGCTTACCCCTGCAGGGGGCCTTGAACACTGAAGCTTTCTTT. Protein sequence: CASSLPLQGALNTEAFF. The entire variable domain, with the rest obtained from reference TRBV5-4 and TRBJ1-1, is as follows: ETGVTQSPTHLIKTRGQQVTLRCSSQSGHNTVSWYQQALGQGPQFIFQYYREEENGRGNFPPRFSGLQFPNYSSELNVNALELDDSALYLCASSLPLQGALNTEAFFGQGTRLTVV.

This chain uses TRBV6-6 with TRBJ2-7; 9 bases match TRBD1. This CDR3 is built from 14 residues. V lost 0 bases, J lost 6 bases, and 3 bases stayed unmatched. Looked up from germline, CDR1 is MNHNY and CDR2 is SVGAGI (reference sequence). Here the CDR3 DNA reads TGTGCCAGCAGTTACTCGACAGGGGGAAGCGAGCAGTACGTC. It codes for CASSYSTGGSEQYV.

The DNA of the CDR3 is TGTGCCAGCAGTCGCAAAACCTACCGGACTAGCGGGGGGGAAGAGACCCAGTACTTC. Amino acids: CASSRKTYRTSGGEETQYF. The rearrangement uses TRBV27 and TRBJ2-5, with 15 bases lining up with TRBD2. The trim removed 5 bases at V and 3 bases at J, leaving 13 bases unmatched. The CDR3 has 19 residues. Looked up from germline, CDR1 is MNHEY and CDR2 is SMNVEV (reference sequence).

The CDR3 bases are TGTGCCACCACCCGGGACTTGGGGACTGAAGCTTTCTTT. It codes for CATTRDLGTEAFF. The chain employs TRBV15 and TRBJ1-1, with D tentatively TRBD1 (5 bases). The V gene's germline CDR1 is LNHNV and CDR2 YYDKDF (reference sequence). The CDR3 is 13 amino acids. The V and J ends lost 7 bases and 5 bases respectively, with 14 bases between them.

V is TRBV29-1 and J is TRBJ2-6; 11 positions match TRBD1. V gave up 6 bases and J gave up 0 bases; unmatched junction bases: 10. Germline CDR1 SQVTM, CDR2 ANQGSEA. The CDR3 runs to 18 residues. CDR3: CSVGDRGILHSGANVLTF. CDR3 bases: TGCAGCGTGGGGGACAGGGGGATATTACACTCTGGGGCCAACGTCCTGACTTTC. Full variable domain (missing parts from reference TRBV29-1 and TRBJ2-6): SAVISQKPSRDICQRGTSLTIQCQVDSQVTMMFWYRQQPGQSLTLIATANQGSEATYESGFVIDKFPISRPNLTFSTLTVSNMSPEDSSIYLCSVGDRGILHSGANVLTFGAGSRLTVL.

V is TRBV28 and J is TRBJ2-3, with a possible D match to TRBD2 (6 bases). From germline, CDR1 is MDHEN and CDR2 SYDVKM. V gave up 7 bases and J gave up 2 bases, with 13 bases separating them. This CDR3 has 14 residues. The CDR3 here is CASTNAGPTDTQYF. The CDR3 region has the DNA TGTGCCAGCACAAACGCGGGACCCACAGATACGCAGTATTTT.

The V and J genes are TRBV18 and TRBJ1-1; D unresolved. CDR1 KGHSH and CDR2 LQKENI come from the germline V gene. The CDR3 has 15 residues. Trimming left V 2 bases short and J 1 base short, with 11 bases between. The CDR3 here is CASSPAQRGNTEAFF. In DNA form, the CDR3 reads TGTGCCAGCTCACCAGCCCAGCGGGGGAACACTGAAGCTTTCTTT.

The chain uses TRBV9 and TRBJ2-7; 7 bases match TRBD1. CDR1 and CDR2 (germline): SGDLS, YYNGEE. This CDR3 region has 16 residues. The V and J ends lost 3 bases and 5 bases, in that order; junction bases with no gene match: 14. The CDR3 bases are TGTGCCAGCAGCGCCCGACCTAGACAGGGTGTCGACGAGCAGTACTTC. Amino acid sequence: CASSARPRQGVDEQYF.

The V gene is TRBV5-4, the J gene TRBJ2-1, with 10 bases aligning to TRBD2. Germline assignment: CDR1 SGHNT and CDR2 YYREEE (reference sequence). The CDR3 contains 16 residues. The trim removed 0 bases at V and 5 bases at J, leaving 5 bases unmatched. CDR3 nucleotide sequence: TGTGCCAGCAGCTTGGAAGCTAGCGGGAGACACAATGAGCAGTTCTTC. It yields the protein CASSLEASGRHNEQFF.

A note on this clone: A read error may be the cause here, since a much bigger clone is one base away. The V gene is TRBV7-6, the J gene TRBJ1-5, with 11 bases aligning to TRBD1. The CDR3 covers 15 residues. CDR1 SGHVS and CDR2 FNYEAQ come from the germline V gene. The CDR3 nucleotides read TGTGCCAGCAGCCCCCGGGACAGGGGGAATCAGCTCCAGCATTTT. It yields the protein CASSPRDRGNQLQHF.

The CDR3, as DNA: TGTGCCAGCAGTAACAGGGACAATGAGCAGTTCTTC. Translating gives CASSNRDNEQFF. This rearrangement joins TRBV27 to TRBJ2-1; a weak D match, TRBD1 (6 bases). V was pared by 5 bases and J by 5 bases, with 7 bases between. The CDR3 extends over 12 amino acids. Germline CDR1 and CDR2: MNHEY and SMNVEV (reference sequence).

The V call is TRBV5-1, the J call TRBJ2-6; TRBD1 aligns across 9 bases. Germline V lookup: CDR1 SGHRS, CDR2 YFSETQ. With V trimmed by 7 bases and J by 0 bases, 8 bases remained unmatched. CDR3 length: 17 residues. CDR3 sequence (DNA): TGCGCCAGCCAAATCCGACAGGGGGACTCTGGGGCCAACGTCCTGACTTTC. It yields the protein CASQIRQGDSGANVLTF.

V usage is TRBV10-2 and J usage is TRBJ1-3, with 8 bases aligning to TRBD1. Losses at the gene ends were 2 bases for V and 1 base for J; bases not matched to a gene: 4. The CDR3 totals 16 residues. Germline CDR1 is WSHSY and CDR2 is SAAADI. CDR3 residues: CASSETGGWSGNTIYF. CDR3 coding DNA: TGCGCCAGCAGTGAGACAGGGGGGTGGTCTGGAAACACCATATATTTT.

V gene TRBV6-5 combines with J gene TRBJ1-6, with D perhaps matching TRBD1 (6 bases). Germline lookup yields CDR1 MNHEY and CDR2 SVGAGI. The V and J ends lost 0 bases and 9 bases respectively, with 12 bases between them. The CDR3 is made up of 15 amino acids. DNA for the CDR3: TGTGCCAGCAGTTACTCGGGCAGGGGCGGTTCACCCCTCCACTTT. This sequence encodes CASSYSGRGGSPLHF.

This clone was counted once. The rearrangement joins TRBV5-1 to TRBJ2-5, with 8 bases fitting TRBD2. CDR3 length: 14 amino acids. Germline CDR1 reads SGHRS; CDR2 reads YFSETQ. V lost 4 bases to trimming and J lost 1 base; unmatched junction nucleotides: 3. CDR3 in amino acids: CASSSTSGQETQYF. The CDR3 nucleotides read TGCGCCAGCAGCAGTACTAGCGGCCAAGAGACCCAGTACTTC.

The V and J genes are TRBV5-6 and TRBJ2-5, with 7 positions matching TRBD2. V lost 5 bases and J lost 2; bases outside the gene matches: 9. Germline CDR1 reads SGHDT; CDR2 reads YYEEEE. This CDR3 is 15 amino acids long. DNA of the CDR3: TGTGCCAGCAGTCTTGTGGGCGGGGGTCAAGAGACCCAGTACTTC. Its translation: CASSLVGGGQETQYF.

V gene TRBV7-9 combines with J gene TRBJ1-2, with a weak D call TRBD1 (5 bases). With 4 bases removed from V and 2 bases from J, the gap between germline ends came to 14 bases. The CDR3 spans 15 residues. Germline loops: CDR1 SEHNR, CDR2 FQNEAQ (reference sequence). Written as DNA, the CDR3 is TGTGCCAGCAGCTCCCAGGGAATCCCCAACTATGGCTACACCTTC. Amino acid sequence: CASSSQGIPNYGYTF.

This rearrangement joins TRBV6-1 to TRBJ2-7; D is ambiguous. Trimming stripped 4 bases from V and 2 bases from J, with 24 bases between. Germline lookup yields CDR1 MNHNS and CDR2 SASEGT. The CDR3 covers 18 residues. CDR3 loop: CASSVGRIAPTTTYEQYV. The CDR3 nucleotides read TGTGCCAGCAGTGTTGGCCGAATAGCCCCTACAACCACCTACGAGCAGTACGTC.

In nucleotides, the CDR3 is TGTGCCAGCAGCTTAGGCCCGACGGGCCAAGAGACCCAGTACTTC. Translated: CASSLGPTGQETQYF. V usage is TRBV11-2 and J usage is TRBJ2-5; D is unclear. Germline-derived CDR1 and CDR2 are SGHAT and FQNNGV. With 1 base removed from V and 1 base from J, the gap between germline ends came to 10 bases. This CDR3 is 15 amino acids long.

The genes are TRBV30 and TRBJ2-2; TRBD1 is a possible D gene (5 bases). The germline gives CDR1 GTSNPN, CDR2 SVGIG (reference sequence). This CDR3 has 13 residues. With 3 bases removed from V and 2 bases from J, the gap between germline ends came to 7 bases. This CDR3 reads CAWSTGNTGELFF. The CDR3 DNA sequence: TGTGCCTGGAGCACAGGTAACACCGGGGAGCTGTTTTTT.

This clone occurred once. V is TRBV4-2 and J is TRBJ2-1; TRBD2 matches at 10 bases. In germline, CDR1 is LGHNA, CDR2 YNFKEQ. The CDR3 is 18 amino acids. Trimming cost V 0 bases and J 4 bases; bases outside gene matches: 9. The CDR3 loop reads CASSQDQGLAGAYNEQFF. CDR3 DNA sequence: TGTGCCAGCAGCCAAGATCAGGGGCTAGCGGGGGCATACAATGAGCAGTTCTTC.